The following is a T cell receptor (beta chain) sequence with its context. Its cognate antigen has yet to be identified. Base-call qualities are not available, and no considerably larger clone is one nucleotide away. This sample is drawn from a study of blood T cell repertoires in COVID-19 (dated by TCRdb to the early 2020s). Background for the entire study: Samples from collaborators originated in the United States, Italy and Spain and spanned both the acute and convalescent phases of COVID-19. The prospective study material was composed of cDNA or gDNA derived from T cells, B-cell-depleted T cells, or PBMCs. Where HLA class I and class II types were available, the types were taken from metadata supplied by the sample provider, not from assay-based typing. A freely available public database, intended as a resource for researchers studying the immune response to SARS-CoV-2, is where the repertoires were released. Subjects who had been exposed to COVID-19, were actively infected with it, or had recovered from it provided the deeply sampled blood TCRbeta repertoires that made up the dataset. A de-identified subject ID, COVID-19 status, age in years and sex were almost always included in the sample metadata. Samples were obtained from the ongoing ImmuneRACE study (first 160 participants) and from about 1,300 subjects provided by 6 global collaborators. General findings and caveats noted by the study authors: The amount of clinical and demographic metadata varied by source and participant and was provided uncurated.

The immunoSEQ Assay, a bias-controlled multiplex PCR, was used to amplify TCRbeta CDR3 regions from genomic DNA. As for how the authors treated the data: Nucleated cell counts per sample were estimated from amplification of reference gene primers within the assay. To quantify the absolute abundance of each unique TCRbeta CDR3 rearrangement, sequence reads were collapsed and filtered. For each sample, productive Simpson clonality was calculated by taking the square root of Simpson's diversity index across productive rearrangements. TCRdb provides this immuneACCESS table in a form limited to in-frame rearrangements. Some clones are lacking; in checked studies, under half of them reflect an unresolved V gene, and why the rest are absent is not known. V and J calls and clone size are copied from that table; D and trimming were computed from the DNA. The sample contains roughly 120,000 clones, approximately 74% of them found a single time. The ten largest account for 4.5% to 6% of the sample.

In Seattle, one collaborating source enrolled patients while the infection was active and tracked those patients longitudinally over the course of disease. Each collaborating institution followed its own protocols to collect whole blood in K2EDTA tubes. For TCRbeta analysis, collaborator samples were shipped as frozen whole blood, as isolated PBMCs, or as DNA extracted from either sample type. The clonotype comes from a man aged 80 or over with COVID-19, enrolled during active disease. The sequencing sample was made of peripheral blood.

The base sequence is TGTGCCAGCAGCTCAGCAGACAGGGATCTCGAGCAGTACTTC. This gives the protein CASSSADRDLEQYF. The sequence is built from TRBV7-9 and TRBJ2-7; 7 central nucleotides agree with TRBD1. V has 4 bases trimmed and J has 6 bases trimmed; junction bases matching no gene number 9. CDR1 and CDR2 are read off the germline V gene (reference sequence) as SEHNR and FQNEAQ. There are 14 amino acids in the CDR3, from cysteine to phenylalanine inclusive. Only CDR3 DNA is held: 42 bases, read in frame from base 1.